This T cell receptor beta chain was found in a study of blood T cell repertoires in COVID-19. The wider study: The origin of the acute and convalescent COVID-19 samples was the United States, Italy and Spain. Sample material is recorded as cDNA or gDNA derived from T cells, B-cell-depleted T cells, or PBMCs.

Some clones are missing from TCRdb's copy, which holds only in-frame ones; the method was immunoSEQ multiplex PCR. Among about 380,000 clones, about 90% were seen once, and the ten largest hold under 1.5%. This clone was picked up a small number of times. Which cohort a participant joined came from the clinical history participants gave. From germline, CDR1 is SGHRS and CDR2 YFSETQ. This CDR3 region has 14 residues. V was shortened by 0 bases and J by 4 bases, with 10 bases between the two germline ends. The sequence derives from a man aged 25 to 40 who had recovered from COVID-19. The V gene is TRBV5-1, the J gene TRBJ1-2, with D maybe TRBD1 (5 bases). Source material: PBMCs or T cells enriched from blood (not recorded which). The chain's CDR3 is CASSLAQGTYGYTF. DNA for the CDR3: TGCGCCAGCAGCTTGGCCCAGGGTACCTATGGCTACACCTTC.